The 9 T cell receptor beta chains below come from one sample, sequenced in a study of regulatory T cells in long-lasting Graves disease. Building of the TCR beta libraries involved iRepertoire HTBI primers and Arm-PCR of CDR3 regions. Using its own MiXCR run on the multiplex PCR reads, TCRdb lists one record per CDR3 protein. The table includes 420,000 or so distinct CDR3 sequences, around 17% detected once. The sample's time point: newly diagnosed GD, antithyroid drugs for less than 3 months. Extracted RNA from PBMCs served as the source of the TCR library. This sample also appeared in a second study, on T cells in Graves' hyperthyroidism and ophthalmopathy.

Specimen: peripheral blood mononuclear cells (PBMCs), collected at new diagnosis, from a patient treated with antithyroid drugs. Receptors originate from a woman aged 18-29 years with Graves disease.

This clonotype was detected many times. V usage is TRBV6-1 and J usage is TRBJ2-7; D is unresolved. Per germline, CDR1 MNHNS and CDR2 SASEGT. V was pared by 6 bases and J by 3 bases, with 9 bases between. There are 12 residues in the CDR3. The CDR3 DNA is TGTGCCAGCAGGCCACTCAGCTACGAGCAGTACTTC. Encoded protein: CASRPLSYEQYF.

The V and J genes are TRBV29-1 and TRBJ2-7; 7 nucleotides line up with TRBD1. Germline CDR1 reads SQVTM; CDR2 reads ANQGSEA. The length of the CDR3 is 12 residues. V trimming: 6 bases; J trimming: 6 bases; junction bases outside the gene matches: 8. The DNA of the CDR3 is TGCAGCGTACCGACAGGGTTTGGCGAGCAGTACTTC. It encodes CSVPTGFGEQYF.

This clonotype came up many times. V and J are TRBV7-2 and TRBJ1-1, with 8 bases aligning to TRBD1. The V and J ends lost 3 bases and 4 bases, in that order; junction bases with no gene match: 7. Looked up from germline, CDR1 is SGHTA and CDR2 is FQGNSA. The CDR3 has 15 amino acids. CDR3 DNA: TGTGCCAGCAGCTTTGGACAGGGAGGAAGCACTGAAGCTTTCTTT. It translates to CASSFGQGGSTEAFF.

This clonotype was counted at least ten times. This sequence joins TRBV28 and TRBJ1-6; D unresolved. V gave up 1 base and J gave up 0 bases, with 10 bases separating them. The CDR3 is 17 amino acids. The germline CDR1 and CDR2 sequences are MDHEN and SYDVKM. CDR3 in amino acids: CASSLFWTASYNSPLHF. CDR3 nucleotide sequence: TGTGCCAGCAGTTTATTCTGGACCGCCTCCTATAATTCACCCCTCCACTTT.

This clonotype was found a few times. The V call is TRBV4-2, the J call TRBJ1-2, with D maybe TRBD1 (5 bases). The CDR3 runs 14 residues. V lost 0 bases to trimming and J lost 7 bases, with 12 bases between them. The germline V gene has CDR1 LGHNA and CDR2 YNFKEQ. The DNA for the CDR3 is TGTGCCAGCAGCCAAGAAAGGGGAGGGGTTGGCTACACCTTC. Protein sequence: CASSQERGGVGYTF.

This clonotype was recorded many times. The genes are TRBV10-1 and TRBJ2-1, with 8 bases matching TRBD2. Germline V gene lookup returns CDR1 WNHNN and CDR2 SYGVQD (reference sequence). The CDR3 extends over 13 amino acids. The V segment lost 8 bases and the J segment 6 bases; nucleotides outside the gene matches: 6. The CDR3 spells CASSVAGINEQFF. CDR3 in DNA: TGCGCCAGCTCGGTAGCGGGAATCAATGAGCAGTTCTTC.

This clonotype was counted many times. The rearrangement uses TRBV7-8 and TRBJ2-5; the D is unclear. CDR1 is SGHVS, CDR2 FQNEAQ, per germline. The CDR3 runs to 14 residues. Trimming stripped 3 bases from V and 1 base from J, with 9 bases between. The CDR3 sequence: CASSFQTVQETQYF. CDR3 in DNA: TGTGCCAGCAGCTTCCAGACTGTCCAAGAGACCCAGTACTTC.

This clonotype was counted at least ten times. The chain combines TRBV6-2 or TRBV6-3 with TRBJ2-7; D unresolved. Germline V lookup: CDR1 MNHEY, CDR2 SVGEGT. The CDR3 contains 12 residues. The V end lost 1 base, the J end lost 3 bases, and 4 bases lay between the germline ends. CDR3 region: CASSYLNYEQYF. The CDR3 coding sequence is TGTGCCAGCAGTTACTTAAACTACGAGCAGTACTTC.

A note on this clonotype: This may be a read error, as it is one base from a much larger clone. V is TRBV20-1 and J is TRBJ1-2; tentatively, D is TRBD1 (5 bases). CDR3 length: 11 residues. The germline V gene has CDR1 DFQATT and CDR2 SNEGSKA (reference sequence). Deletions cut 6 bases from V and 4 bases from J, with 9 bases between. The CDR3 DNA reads TGCAGTGCCCAGGGCAGCTATGGCTACACCTTC. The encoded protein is CSAQGSYGYTF.